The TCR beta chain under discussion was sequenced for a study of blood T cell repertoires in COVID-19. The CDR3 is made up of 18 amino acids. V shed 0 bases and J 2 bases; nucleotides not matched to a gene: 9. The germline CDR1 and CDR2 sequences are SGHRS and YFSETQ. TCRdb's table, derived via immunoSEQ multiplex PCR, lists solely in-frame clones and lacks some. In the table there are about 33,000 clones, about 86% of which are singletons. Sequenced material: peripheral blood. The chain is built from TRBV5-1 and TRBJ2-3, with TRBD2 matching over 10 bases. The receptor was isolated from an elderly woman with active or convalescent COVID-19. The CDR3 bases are TGCGCCAGCAGCTTGGTGCCTAGCGGGGGAGGGGCCACAGATACGCAGTATTTT. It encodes CASSLVPSGGGATDTQYF. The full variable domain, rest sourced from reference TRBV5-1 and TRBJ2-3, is KAGVTQTPRYLIKTRGQQVTLSCSPISGHRSVSWYQQTPGQGLQFLFEYFSETQRNKGNFPGRFSGRQFSNSRSEMNVSTLELGDSALYLCASSLVPSGGGATDTQYFGPGTRLTVL.